The clone carrying this T cell receptor beta chain was seen more than once but under ten times. Germline V CDR1 and CDR2: SGHDN, FVKESK. This CDR3 is 17 amino acids long. V lost 0 bases, J lost 15 bases, and 16 bases stayed unmatched. This entry comes from a study of T cells of healthy individuals. Each CDR3 protein is one row after TCRdb ran MiXCR on the 5' RACE reads. Here the sample spans about 96,000 distinct CDR3 sequences, roughly 15% being singletons. V is TRBV14 and J is TRBJ1-6, with TRBD1 matching 8 bases. The clonotype comes from a human donor in good health. The CDR3 DNA is TGTGCCAGCAGCCAAGAGAACAGGGGGACGGTCCCGGGTGGCCTCCACTTT. Its translation: CASSQENRGTVPGGLHF.